This T cell receptor beta chain was recorded in a study of T cells in Graves' hyperthyroidism and ophthalmopathy. At least ten counts were recorded for this clonotype. Germline CDR1 and CDR2: MNHEY and SVGEGT. Trimming removed 2 bases from V and 0 bases from J; junction bases left unmatched: 15. The CDR3 loop spans 19 amino acids. From RNA transcripts, TCR beta CDR3 regions were amplified. HTBI primers were employed in a first-round RT-PCR of the TCR CDR3. TCRdb fed the multiplex PCR reads into MiXCR, producing one record per CDR3 protein. The sample includes about 550,000 distinct CDR3 sequences, less than 25% of them seen just once. Hyperthyroidism of Graves' type that showed no ophthalmopathy progression within 18 months was stable. Hyperthyroidism patients were newly diagnosed, had disease duration under 2 months, and were aged 18 to 65 years. The study left out patients who had uncontrolled infection, other autoimmune disease, pregnancy or lactation. Used for diagnoses were clinical symptoms, serum thyroxine and TRAb, thyroid ultrasound and orbital computed tomography.

The TCR originated in a man aged 18 to 29 with Graves' hyperthyroidism. The chain couples TRBV6-2 or TRBV6-3 to TRBJ2-5; TRBD2 aligns across 7 bases. The specimen sequenced was blood. The CDR3: CASSYSSTILAAHQETQYF. The CDR3, as DNA: TGTGCCAGCAGTTACAGCTCGACTATTCTAGCGGCGCACCAAGAGACCCAGTACTTC.